Each of the 19 T cell receptor beta chains below was sequenced from the same sample in a study of follicular helper T cells after annual influenza vaccination. Sequencing was performed with immunoSEQ multiplex PCR; in TCRdb, only in-frame clones are kept and a portion is missing. The sample shows about 11,000 clones, roughly 80% of them seen only once. The sample was CXCR5- memory CD4+ T cells sorted from blood, taken 6 weeks after influenza vaccination. All receptors come from an adult who received the influenza vaccine.

The chain employs TRBV6-4 and TRBJ2-1; D is uncertain. Between the trimmed V and J ends, which lost 4 bases and 8 bases, there was a span of 15 bases. Germline assignment: CDR1 MRHNA and CDR2 SNTAGT. This CDR3 spans 14 amino acids. The CDR3 region is CASSVRVDGHEQFF. CDR3 sequence (DNA): TGTGCCAGCAGTGTTCGGGTAGACGGTCATGAGCAGTTCTTC.

The CDR3 protein is CSVGASGGGEQYF. CDR3 coding DNA: TGCAGCGTTGGGGCTAGCGGGGGAGGGGAGCAGTACTTC. V is TRBV29-1 and J is TRBJ2-7; 10 nucleotides agree with TRBD2. This CDR3 region has 13 residues. Germline-derived CDR1 and CDR2 are SQVTM and ANQGSEA. The V and J ends lost 4 bases and 7 bases, in that order; junction bases with no gene match: 7.

The J gene is TRBJ1-1, the V gene TRBV6-5; D is uncertain. The CDR3 loop spans 15 amino acids. CDR1 and CDR2 (germline): MNHEY, SVGAGI. The V end was cut by 6 bases, the J end by 0 bases, with 14 bases between. CDR3 loop: CASSLGGRLNTEAFF. The CDR3 DNA follows: TGTGCCAGCAGCTTGGGAGGGCGCTTGAACACTGAAGCTTTCTTT.

The DNA of the CDR3 is TGTGCCAGTAGTACACAACACAGGGGGGCTGAAGCTTTCTTT. The encoded protein is CASSTQHRGAEAFF. V is TRBV19 and J is TRBJ1-1, with 8 bases aligning to TRBD1. The CDR3 runs to 14 residues. Trimming removed 4 bases from V and 6 bases from J; junction bases left unmatched: 7. Germline CDR1 reads LNHDA; CDR2 reads SQIVND (reference sequence).

The chain has TRBV4-1 and TRBJ2-1; 10 bases match TRBD1. V shed 0 bases and J 10 bases; nucleotides not matched to a gene: 6. This CDR3 contains 15 residues. Germline V CDR1 and CDR2: MGHRA, YSYEKL. The DNA of the CDR3 is TGCGCCAGCAGCCAAGAAGACAGGGGGCGCGGGGAGCAGTTCTTC. Its translation is CASSQEDRGRGEQFF.

This clone showed up just a few times. V is TRBV5-1 and J is TRBJ2-7; D is undetermined. This CDR3 has 14 residues. The germline V and J ends were trimmed by 4 bases and 7 bases, with 18 bases remaining between them. In germline, CDR1 is SGHRS, CDR2 YFSETQ. CDR3 sequence: CASSPPGPAREQYF. The CDR3 DNA is TGCGCCAGCAGCCCCCCTGGGCCGGCGAGAGAGCAGTACTTC.

The chain links TRBV5-1 to TRBJ2-2, with D uncertain. Trimming took off 1 base at V and 1 base at J, with 5 bases between the two ends. CDR1 is SGHRS and CDR2 is YFSETQ in the germline V gene. The CDR3 loop spans 14 amino acids. The DNA of the CDR3 is TGCGCCAGCAGCTTGTTGGGGAACACCGGGGAGCTGTTTTTT. Its protein is CASSLLGNTGELFF.

V gene TRBV15 combines with J gene TRBJ1-2; 10 positions agree with TRBD1. Unmatched junction bases numbered 2, after V lost 5 bases and J lost 2 bases. Germline V gene sequence: CDR1 LNHNV, CDR2 YYDKDF (reference sequence). This CDR3 spans 14 amino acids. The CDR3 DNA follows: TGTGCCACCAGCGTGGACAGGGGGAACTATGGCTACACCTTC. This translates into CATSVDRGNYGYTF.

The chain employs TRBV18 and TRBJ1-1; possibly TRBD1 for D (5 bases). Trimming took 4 bases from V and 0 from J, leaving 18 bases between them. The CDR3 consists of 17 residues. Germline loops: CDR1 KGHSH, CDR2 LQKENI. The DNA of the CDR3 is TGTGCCAGCTCACGACGAGAATGGGGCGCGATGAACACTGAAGCTTTCTTT. Its translation is CASSRREWGAMNTEAFF.

This clone was picked up a small number of times. This sequence joins TRBV28 and TRBJ1-2; D not certain. Germline assignment: CDR1 MDHEN and CDR2 SYDVKM. This CDR3 has 14 amino acids. V was shortened by 3 bases and J by 0 bases, with 8 bases between the two germline ends. In nucleotides, the CDR3 is TGTGCCAGCAGTTTGGCCGGGCCTAACTATGGCTACACCTTC. Protein product: CASSLAGPNYGYTF.

The genes are TRBV28 and TRBJ1-1, with D maybe TRBD1 (5 bases). Germline CDR1 MDHEN, CDR2 SYDVKM. CDR3 length: 11 amino acids. Trimming removed 5 bases from V and 4 bases from J, with 5 bases in between. CDR3 DNA: TGTGCCAGCAGTGGGGGCACTGAAGCTTTCTTT. It encodes CASSGGTEAFF.

The chain uses TRBV14 and TRBJ2-1; the match to TRBD2 covers 10 bases. The V and J ends lost 3 bases and 0 bases, in that order; junction bases with no gene match: 8. The CDR3 loop spans 18 amino acids. Germline loops: CDR1 SGHDN, CDR2 FVKESK. CDR3 DNA sequence: TGTGCCAGCAGCCAGTTTTCAGCGGGGGGGAGCTCCTACAATGAGCAGTTCTTC. This gives the protein CASSQFSAGGSSYNEQFF.

A single count supports this clone. This chain links TRBV19 with TRBJ1-5, with D unresolved. The CDR3 has 17 amino acids. The V end was cut by 0 bases, the J end by 1 base, with 13 bases between. Germline assignment: CDR1 LNHDA and CDR2 SQIVND (reference sequence). DNA for the CDR3: TGTGCCAGTAGTATAGAGGCAGGCAGGCTGAGCAATCAGCCCCAGCATTTT. Protein sequence: CASSIEAGRLSNQPQHF.

This clone was recorded only once. The V call is TRBV27, the J call TRBJ1-1, with 8 bases identical to TRBD1. J gave up 7 bases and V 7 bases, and 14 bases lay outside the gene matches. CDR3 length: 15 amino acids. CDR1 and CDR2 from the germline V gene are MNHEY and SMNVEV (reference sequence). DNA for the CDR3: TGTGCCAGCATTCTCTTATCCACAGGGGGGGGTGAAGCTTTCTTT. Translated, it gives CASILLSTGGGEAFF.

This clone was counted once. The chain links TRBV19 to TRBJ1-1; 7 nucleotides match TRBD1. Trimming cost V 5 bases and J 3 bases; bases outside gene matches: 15. This CDR3 spans 17 amino acids. The germline gives CDR1 LNHDA, CDR2 SQIVND (reference sequence). The CDR3 sequence: CASSARAHRGRYTEAFF. The CDR3, as DNA: TGTGCCAGTAGTGCTCGAGCCCACAGGGGAAGGTACACTGAAGCTTTCTTT.

This clone has more than one count but fewer than ten. This rearrangement joins TRBV4-3 to TRBJ1-4; D gene ambiguous. Germline V gene lookup returns CDR1 LGHNA and CDR2 YSLEER. The V gene lost 1 base and the J gene lost 3 bases, with 9 bases spanning the gap. The CDR3 is 15 residues long. DNA for the CDR3: TGCGCCAGCAGCCAAGGCCACGGGCCTAATGAAAAACTGTTTTTT. Its translation is CASSQGHGPNEKLFF.

The chain combines TRBV28 with TRBJ2-2; TRBD1 matches 9 bases. The CDR3 spans 13 residues. The germline V gene encodes CDR1 MDHEN and CDR2 SYDVKM. Trimming cost V 11 bases and J 5 bases; bases outside gene matches: 6. The CDR3 sequence is CAGGDRGTGELFF. The CDR3 DNA reads as TGTGCCGGAGGAGACAGGGGGACCGGGGAGCTGTTTTTT.

V usage is TRBV6-5 and J usage is TRBJ2-7; tentatively, D is TRBD1 (8 bases). V was shortened by 5 bases and J by 9 bases, with 20 bases between the two germline ends. This CDR3 contains 14 residues. Per germline, CDR1 MNHEY and CDR2 SVGAGI. CDR3 nucleotide sequence: TGTGCCAGCAGTCGTCGACAGGGGAGGGACGCGCAGTACTTC. Translated, it gives CASSRRQGRDAQYF.

V is TRBV10-3 and J is TRBJ2-1; weak D call: TRBD2 (6 bases). The CDR3 sequence is 18 residues long. The V end lost 2 bases, the J end lost 5 bases, and 22 bases lay between the germline ends. CDR1 and CDR2 (germline): ENHRY, SYGVKD. CDR3 in DNA: TGTGCCATCAGTGAGCATGGGAGGTGGTCTAGCGCTAACAATGAGCAGTTCTTC. It is translated as CAISEHGRWSSANNEQFF.